This T cell receptor beta chain was observed in a study of cytomegalovirus exposure and HLA in healthy donors. Researchers ran the PCR with 60 Vbeta and 13 Jbeta primers. Only in-frame clones appear in the TCRdb table, and some are missing; sequencing was by immunoSEQ multiplex PCR. The table has around 170,000 clones, roughly 75% seen once. V shed 5 bases and J shed 5 bases, with 12 bases lying between them. The germline V gene encodes CDR1 SGHTA and CDR2 FQGTGA. CDR3 length: 13 amino acids. The rearrangement links TRBV7-3 to TRBJ1-1; the D is unclear. The sequenced sample was PBMCs. The sequence was obtained from a man in his forties in good health and CMV-seronegative. Written as DNA, the CDR3 is TGTGCCAGCAGCCCGAACGGGATGACTGAAGCTTTCTTT. It yields the protein CASSPNGMTEAFF.